This section outlines one T cell receptor beta chain sequence together with its context. What it recognizes is unknown. The CDR3 sequence is 14 residues long. Germline-derived CDR1 and CDR2 are MNHEY and SVGAGI. The V and J ends lost 7 bases and 6 bases respectively, with 16 bases between them. The sample is drawn from a study of tumor-infiltrating lymphocytes in localized non-small cell lung cancer. Across the study: Some samples were collected after neoadjuvant chemotherapy; smokers, never-smokers and several histologies were included. Each patient gave resected tumor and non-adjacent uninvolved lung tissue.

Study-level findings and limits: T-cell fraction did not differ between immunotypes IM1 and IM2.

Using immunoSEQ multiplex PCR, the repertoire was profiled, and TCRdb retains in-frame clones only, with some absent. The sample lists about 16,000 clones; approximately 79% were seen once. The chain employs TRBV6-5 and TRBJ2-1; a weak D match, TRBD1 (6 bases). The material sequenced was lung tumor tissue. The sequence was collected from a human donor with non-small cell lung cancer. Here the CDR3 DNA reads TGTGCCAGCACCCAGTGGGGGCAAGGCAATGAGCAGTTCTTC. Amino acids: CASTQWGQGNEQFF.